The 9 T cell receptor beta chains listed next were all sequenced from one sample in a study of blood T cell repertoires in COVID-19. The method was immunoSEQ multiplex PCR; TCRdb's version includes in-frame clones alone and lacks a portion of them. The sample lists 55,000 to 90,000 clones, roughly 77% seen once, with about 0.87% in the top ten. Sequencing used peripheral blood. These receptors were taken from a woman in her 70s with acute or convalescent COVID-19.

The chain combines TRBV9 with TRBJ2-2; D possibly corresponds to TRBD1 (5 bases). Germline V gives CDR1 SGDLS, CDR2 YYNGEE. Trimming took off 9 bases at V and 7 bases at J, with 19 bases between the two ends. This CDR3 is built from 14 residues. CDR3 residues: CATQKGPGDGELFF. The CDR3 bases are TGTGCCACCCAGAAGGGGCCCGGTGACGGGGAGCTGTTTTTT.

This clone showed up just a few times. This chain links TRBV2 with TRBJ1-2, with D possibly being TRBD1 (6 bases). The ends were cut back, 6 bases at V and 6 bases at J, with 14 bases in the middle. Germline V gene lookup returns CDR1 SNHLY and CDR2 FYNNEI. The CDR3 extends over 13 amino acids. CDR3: CASRSEAGDGYTF. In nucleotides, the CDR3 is TGTGCCAGCAGATCCGAGGCAGGGGATGGCTACACCTTC.

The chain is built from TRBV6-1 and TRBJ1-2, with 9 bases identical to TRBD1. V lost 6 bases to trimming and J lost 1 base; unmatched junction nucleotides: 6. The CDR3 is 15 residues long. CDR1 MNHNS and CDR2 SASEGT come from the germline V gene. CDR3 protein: CASRQGARDNYGYTF. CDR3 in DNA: TGTGCCAGCAGACAGGGGGCACGAGATAACTATGGCTACACCTTC.

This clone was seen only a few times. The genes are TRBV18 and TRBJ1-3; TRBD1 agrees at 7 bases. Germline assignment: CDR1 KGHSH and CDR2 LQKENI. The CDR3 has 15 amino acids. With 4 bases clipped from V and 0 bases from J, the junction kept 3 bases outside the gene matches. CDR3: CASSQGQPSGNTIYF. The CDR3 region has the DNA TGTGCCAGCTCACAGGGACAGCCCTCTGGAAACACCATATATTTT.

The CDR3 protein is CAWTGSGVGTEAFF. The CDR3 nucleotides are TGTGCCTGGACGGGCTCCGGGGTCGGAACTGAAGCTTTCTTT. The V and J genes are TRBV30 and TRBJ1-1; D gene uncertain. Germline CDR1 GTSNPN, CDR2 SVGIG (reference sequence). There are 14 residues in the CDR3. V was clipped by 4 bases and J by 5 bases, with 17 bases between them.

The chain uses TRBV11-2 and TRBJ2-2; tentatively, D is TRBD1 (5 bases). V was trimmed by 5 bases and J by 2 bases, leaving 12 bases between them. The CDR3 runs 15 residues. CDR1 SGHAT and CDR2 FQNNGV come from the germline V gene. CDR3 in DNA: TGTGCCAGCAGCCGGGCGACAGTCAACACCGGGGAGCTGTTTTTT. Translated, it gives CASSRATVNTGELFF.

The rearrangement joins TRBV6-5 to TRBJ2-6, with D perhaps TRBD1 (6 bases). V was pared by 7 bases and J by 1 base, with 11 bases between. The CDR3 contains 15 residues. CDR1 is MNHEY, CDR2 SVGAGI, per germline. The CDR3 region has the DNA TGTGCCAGCAAGAAAACAGGGTCTGGGGCCAACGTCCTGACTTTC. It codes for CASKKTGSGANVLTF.

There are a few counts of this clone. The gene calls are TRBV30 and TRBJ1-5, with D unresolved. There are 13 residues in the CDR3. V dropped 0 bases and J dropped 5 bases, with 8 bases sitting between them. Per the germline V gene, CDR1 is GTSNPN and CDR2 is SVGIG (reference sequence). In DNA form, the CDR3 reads TGTGCCTGGAGTGTAGGACTCGATCAGCCCCAGCATTTT. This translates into CAWSVGLDQPQHF.

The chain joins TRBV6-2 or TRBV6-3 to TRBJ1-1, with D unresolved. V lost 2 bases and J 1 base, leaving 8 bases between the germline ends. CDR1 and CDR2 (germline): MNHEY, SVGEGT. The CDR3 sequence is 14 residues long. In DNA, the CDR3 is TGTGCCAGCAGTTACGCAATCAGGAACACTGAAGCTTTCTTT. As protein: CASSYAIRNTEAFF.